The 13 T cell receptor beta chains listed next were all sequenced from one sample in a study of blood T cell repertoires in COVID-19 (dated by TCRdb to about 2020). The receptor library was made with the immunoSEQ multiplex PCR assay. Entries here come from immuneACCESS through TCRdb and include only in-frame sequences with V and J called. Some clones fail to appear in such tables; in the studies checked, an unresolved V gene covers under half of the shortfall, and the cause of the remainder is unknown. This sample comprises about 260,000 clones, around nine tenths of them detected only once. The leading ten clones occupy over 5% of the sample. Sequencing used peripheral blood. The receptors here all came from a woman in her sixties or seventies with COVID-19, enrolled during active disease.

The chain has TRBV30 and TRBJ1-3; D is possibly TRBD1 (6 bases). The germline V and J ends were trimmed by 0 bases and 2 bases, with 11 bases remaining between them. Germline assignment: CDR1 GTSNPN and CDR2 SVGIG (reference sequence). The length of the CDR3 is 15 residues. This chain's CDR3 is CAWSVGGAAGNTIYF. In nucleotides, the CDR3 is TGTGCCTGGAGTGTGGGGGGGGCCGCTGGAAACACCATATATTTT.

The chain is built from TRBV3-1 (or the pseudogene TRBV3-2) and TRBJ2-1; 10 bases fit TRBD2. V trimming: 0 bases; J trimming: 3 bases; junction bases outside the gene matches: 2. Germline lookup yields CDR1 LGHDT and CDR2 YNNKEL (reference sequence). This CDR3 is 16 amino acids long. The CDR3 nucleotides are TGTGCCAGCAGCCAAGATTGGACTAGCGGCTACAATGAGCAGTTCTTC. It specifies CASSQDWTSGYNEQFF.

CDR3 residues: CASSPLAGGPYEQYF. DNA for the CDR3: TGTGCCAGCTCACCTCTAGCGGGAGGCCCTTACGAGCAGTACTTC. The gene calls are TRBV18 and TRBJ2-7; the match to TRBD2 covers 11 bases. The germline CDR1 and CDR2 sequences are KGHSH and LQKENI. Unmatched junction bases numbered 5, after V lost 3 bases and J lost 4 bases. This CDR3 has 15 residues.

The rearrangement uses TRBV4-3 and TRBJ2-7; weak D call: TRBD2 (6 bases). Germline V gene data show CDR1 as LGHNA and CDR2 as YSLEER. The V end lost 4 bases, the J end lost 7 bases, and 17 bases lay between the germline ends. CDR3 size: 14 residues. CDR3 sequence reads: CASSPGLRDGEQYF. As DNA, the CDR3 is TGCGCCAGCAGCCCGGGACTCCGCGATGGGGAGCAGTACTTC.

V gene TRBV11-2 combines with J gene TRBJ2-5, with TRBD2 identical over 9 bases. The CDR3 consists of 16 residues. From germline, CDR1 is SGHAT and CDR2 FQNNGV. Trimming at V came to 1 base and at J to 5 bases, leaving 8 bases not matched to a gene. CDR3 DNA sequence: TGTGCCAGCAGCTTAGGGCCTAGCGGGACTGGTGAGACCCAGTACTTC. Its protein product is CASSLGPSGTGETQYF.

This chain's CDR3 is CASSIVLAPSYEQYF. The CDR3 DNA is TGTGCCAGTAGTATTGTGTTAGCGCCATCCTACGAGCAGTACTTC. The rearrangement links TRBV19 to TRBJ2-7; possibly TRBD2 for D (5 bases). This CDR3 is 15 amino acids long. The V gene lost 3 bases and the J gene lost 1 base, with 13 bases spanning the gap. CDR1 is LNHDA, CDR2 SQIVND, per germline (reference sequence).

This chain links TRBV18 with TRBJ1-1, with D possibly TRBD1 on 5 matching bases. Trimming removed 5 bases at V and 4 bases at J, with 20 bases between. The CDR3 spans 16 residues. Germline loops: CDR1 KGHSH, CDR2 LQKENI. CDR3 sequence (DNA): TGTGCCAGCTCAACACAACAACCCACGGGGGGCACTGAAGCTTTCTTT. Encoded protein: CASSTQQPTGGTEAFF. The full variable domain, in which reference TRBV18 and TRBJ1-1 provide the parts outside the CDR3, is NAGVMQNPRHLVRRRGQEARLRCSPMKGHSHVYWYRQLPEEGLKFMVYLQKENIIDESGMPKERFSAEFPKEGPSILRIQQVVRGDSAAYFCASSTQQPTGGTEAFFGQGTRLTVV.

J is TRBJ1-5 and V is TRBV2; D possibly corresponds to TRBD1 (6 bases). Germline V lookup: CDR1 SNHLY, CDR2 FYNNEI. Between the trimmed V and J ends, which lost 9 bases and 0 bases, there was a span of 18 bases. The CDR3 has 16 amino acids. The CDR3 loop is CARGIAGQLSNQPQHF. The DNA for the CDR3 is TGTGCCAGGGGGATAGCTGGACAGCTTAGCAATCAGCCCCAGCATTTT.

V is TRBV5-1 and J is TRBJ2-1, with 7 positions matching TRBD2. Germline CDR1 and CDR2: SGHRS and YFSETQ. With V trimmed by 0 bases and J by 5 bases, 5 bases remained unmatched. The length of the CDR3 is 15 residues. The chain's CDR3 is CASSLELAGHNEQFF. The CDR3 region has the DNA TGCGCCAGCAGCTTGGAATTAGCGGGCCACAATGAGCAGTTCTTC.

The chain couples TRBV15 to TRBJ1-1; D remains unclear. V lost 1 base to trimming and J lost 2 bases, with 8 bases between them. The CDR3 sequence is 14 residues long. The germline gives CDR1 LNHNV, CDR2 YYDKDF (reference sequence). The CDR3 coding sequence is TGTGCCACCAGCAGAGTTGGACTTAACACTGAAGCTTTCTTT. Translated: CATSRVGLNTEAFF.

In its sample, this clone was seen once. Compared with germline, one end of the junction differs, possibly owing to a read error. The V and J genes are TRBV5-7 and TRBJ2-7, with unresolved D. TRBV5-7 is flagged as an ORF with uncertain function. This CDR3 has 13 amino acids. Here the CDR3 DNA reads TGCCACATACAATTCTGGGCAATCTACGAGCAGTACTTC. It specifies CHIQFWAIYEQYF.

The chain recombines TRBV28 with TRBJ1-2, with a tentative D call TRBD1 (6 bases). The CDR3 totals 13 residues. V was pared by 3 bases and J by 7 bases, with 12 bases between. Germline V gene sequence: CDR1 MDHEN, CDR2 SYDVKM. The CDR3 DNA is TGTGCCAGCAGTTTCTCGACAGGAGCTGGCTACACCTTC. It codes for CASSFSTGAGYTF.

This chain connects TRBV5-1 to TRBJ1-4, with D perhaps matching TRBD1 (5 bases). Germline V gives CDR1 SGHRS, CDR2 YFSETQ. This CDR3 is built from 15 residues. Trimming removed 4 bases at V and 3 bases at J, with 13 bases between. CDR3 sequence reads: CASSRWEGPNEKLFF. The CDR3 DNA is TGCGCCAGCAGCCGGTGGGAGGGACCTAATGAAAAACTGTTTTTT.